This T cell receptor beta chain is drawn from a study of blood T cell repertoires in COVID-19. Study overall: From the United States, Italy and Spain came samples of acute and convalescent COVID-19.

Generated by immunoSEQ multiplex PCR, the TCRdb table keeps only in-frame clones and is missing some. The sample includes about 250,000 clones, roughly 90% of them seen just once. The germline gives CDR1 LNHDA, CDR2 SQIVND (reference sequence). This CDR3 is built from 15 residues. V gave up 6 bases and J gave up 6 bases; unmatched junction bases: 7. Sequencing input: peripheral blood. The clonotype was recovered from a man younger than 45 with acute or convalescent COVID-19. The rearrangement uses TRBV19 and TRBJ2-1, with 11 bases matching TRBD2. CDR3: CASRGTSGGRNEQFF. The CDR3 coding sequence is TGTGCCAGTAGGGGAACTAGCGGGGGCCGCAATGAGCAGTTCTTC.